The 18 T cell receptor beta chains below all came from one sample that was sequenced in a study of cytomegalovirus exposure and HLA in healthy donors. Amplification used 60 Vbeta primers and 13 Jbeta primers. The table came from immunoSEQ multiplex PCR; TCRdb's copy has only in-frame clones and leaves some out. The sample contains about 96,000 clones, roughly 84% of which appear only once. Material for sequencing was PBMCs. These receptors all come from a man aged 25-40 years in good health and CMV-seronegative.

J is TRBJ2-2 and V is TRBV2, with a tentative D call TRBD2 (6 bases). The V gene's germline CDR1 is SNHLY and CDR2 FYNNEI. The CDR3 runs to 15 residues. Trimming stripped 7 bases from V and 0 bases from J, with 12 bases between. In nucleotides, the CDR3 is TGTGCCAGCACCCCGACGGGGGCGAACACCGGGGAGCTGTTTTTT. Translation gives CASTPTGANTGELFF.

This clone was recorded once. The chain employs TRBV6-4 and TRBJ2-2, with 13 bases lining up with TRBD2. This CDR3 has 19 residues. With V trimmed by 0 bases and J by 2 bases, 6 bases remained unmatched. Germline CDR1 reads MRHNA; CDR2 reads SNTAGT. The CDR3 DNA reads TGTGCCAGCAGTGACTCGATACTAGCGGGGGGGATAAACACCGGGGAGCTGTTTTTT. Translated: CASSDSILAGGINTGELFF.

The V call is TRBV6-5, the J call TRBJ1-1; tentative D call: TRBD1 (5 bases). Trimming removed 6 bases at V and 1 base at J, with 15 bases between. The CDR3 totals 15 residues. CDR1 and CDR2 from the germline V gene are MNHEY and SVGAGI. The CDR3 DNA is TGTGCCAGCAGACGCCTGGCGGGGGGGAACACTGAAGCTTTCTTT. Residues: CASRRLAGGNTEAFF.

The J gene is TRBJ1-5, the V gene TRBV19, with TRBD1 matching 10 bases. There are 16 residues in the CDR3. CDR1 and CDR2 from the germline V gene are LNHDA and SQIVND (reference sequence). V shed 6 bases and J 7 bases; nucleotides not matched to a gene: 12. The CDR3 loop reads CASSYSGTGAGQPQHF. CDR3 sequence (DNA): TGTGCCAGTAGCTACTCAGGGACAGGGGCCGGACAGCCCCAGCATTTT.

The rearrangement uses TRBV7-9 and TRBJ1-5; possible D gene TRBD1, 6 bases. Germline lookup yields CDR1 SEHNR and CDR2 FQNEAQ (reference sequence). This CDR3 comprises 15 residues. V gave up 1 base and J gave up 7 bases, with 14 bases separating them. The DNA for the CDR3 is TGTGCCAGCAGCTTAGGGGCGGCAGGGGAACAGCCCCAGCATTTT. Translating gives CASSLGAAGEQPQHF.

The chain couples TRBV7-2 to TRBJ1-5, with D uncertain. The CDR3 covers 14 residues. Deletions cut 5 bases from V and 5 bases from J, with 13 bases between. Germline lookup yields CDR1 SGHTA and CDR2 FQGNSA. CDR3 in amino acids: CASSVRSGDQPQHF. DNA for the CDR3: TGTGCCAGCAGCGTTAGGAGTGGCGATCAGCCCCAGCATTTT.

This chain connects TRBV2 to TRBJ1-2; 8 bases map to TRBD1. The CDR3 length is 14 residues. V was pared by 7 bases and J by 0 bases, with 4 bases of the junction left unmatched. Germline V lookup: CDR1 SNHLY, CDR2 FYNNEI. The CDR3 DNA reads TGTGCCAGCACCGGACAGGGAGCTAACTATGGCTACACCTTC. Translation gives CASTGQGANYGYTF.

This clone was recorded once. The J gene is TRBJ2-7, the V gene TRBV27, with D possibly TRBD2 on 6 matching bases. This CDR3 is built from 18 residues. V lost 5 bases, J lost 0 bases, and 23 bases lay in between. Germline-derived CDR1 and CDR2 are MNHEY and SMNVEV (reference sequence). The CDR3 sequence: CASSDQTSSKRVSYEQYF. The CDR3, as DNA: TGTGCCAGCAGTGACCAGACTAGTAGCAAGCGGGTCTCCTACGAGCAGTACTTC.

This clone was recorded only once. V and J are TRBV15 and TRBJ2-1; the match to TRBD2 covers 7 bases. Germline assignment: CDR1 LNHNV and CDR2 YYDKDF (reference sequence). The J segment lost 4 bases and the V segment lost 5 bases, leaving 5 bases of the junction unmatched. The CDR3 covers 14 residues. This CDR3 reads CATSLAGGYNEQFF. CDR3 sequence (DNA): TGTGCCACCAGCTTAGCGGGCGGATACAATGAGCAGTTCTTC.

This sequence joins TRBV7-3 and TRBJ1-1; 7 bases line up with TRBD1. Trimming cost V 1 base and J 1 base; bases outside gene matches: 9. The germline V gene has CDR1 SGHTA and CDR2 FQGTGA. The CDR3 totals 17 residues. CDR3 in DNA: TGTGCCAGCAGCTTAAACCGCCTCGGGACAGCGAACACTGAAGCTTTCTTT. This encodes CASSLNRLGTANTEAFF.

The CDR3 sequence: CSVGAGGGGGGEPQHF. As DNA, the CDR3 is TGCAGCGTTGGGGCTGGTGGCGGTGGAGGGGGCGAGCCCCAGCATTTT. The chain uses TRBV29-1 and TRBJ1-5; 7 bases agree with TRBD1. Trimming at V came to 4 bases and at J to 8 bases, leaving 17 bases not matched to a gene. CDR1 is SQVTM and CDR2 is ANQGSEA in the germline V gene. CDR3 length equals 16 residues.

The chain joins TRBV19 to TRBJ1-5; 7 bases agree with TRBD1. V trimming: 7 bases; J trimming: 4 bases; junction bases outside the gene matches: 7. The CDR3 extends over 14 amino acids. The germline V gene has CDR1 LNHDA and CDR2 SQIVND (reference sequence). CDR3 protein: CASTLGGSNQPQHF. DNA for the CDR3: TGTGCCAGTACCCTAGGGGGCTCAAATCAGCCCCAGCATTTT. The variable domain in full, with the rest retrieved from reference TRBV19 and TRBJ1-5, is DGGITQSPKYLFRKEGQNVTLSCEQNLNHDAMYWYRQDPGQGLRLIYYSQIVNDFQKGDIAEGYSVSREKKESFPLTVTSAQKNPTAFYLCASTLGGSNQPQHFGDGTRLSIL.

The V call is TRBV6-5, the J call TRBJ1-2; tentative D call: TRBD1 (6 bases). The germline CDR1 and CDR2 sequences are MNHEY and SVGAGI. CDR3 length: 16 residues. V was pared by 0 bases and J by 2 bases, with 13 bases between. Written as DNA, the CDR3 is TGTGCCAGCAGTTACTCTCGGACAGCGATGAACTATGGCTACACCTTC. This gives the protein CASSYSRTAMNYGYTF.

This chain uses TRBV6-5 with TRBJ2-7, with D uncertain. V lost 0 bases and J 3 bases, leaving 9 bases between the germline ends. Germline values: CDR1 MNHEY, CDR2 SVGAGI. This CDR3 has 14 residues. The chain's CDR3 is CASSYSGEYYEQYF. CDR3 bases: TGTGCCAGCAGTTACTCGGGCGAATACTACGAGCAGTACTTC.

The chain combines TRBV29-1 with TRBJ2-3; D perhaps matches TRBD2 (6 bases). Trimming removed 4 bases at V and 3 bases at J, with 11 bases between. CDR3 length: 13 amino acids. Germline V gives CDR1 SQVTM, CDR2 ANQGSEA. CDR3 in amino acids: CSVASAETDTQYF. In nucleotides, the CDR3 is TGCAGCGTTGCTAGCGCAGAGACAGATACGCAGTATTTT.

This chain's CDR3 is CASSLDGGAGETQYF. Here the CDR3 DNA reads TGTGCCAGCAGCTTGGATGGGGGGGCGGGAGAGACCCAGTACTTC. The chain couples TRBV5-4 to TRBJ2-5; D might be TRBD2 (7 bases). The CDR3 is made up of 15 amino acids. With 0 bases removed from V and 4 bases from J, the gap between germline ends came to 13 bases. Germline lookup yields CDR1 SGHNT and CDR2 YYREEE (reference sequence).

In its sample, this clone was seen a few times. V gene TRBV11-2 combines with J gene TRBJ2-7; D uncertain. Germline V lookup: CDR1 SGHAT, CDR2 FQNNGV. V lost 1 base, J lost 1 base, and 8 bases lay in between. CDR3 length: 14 amino acids. Written as DNA, the CDR3 is TGTGCCAGCAGCTTAGTTCCTAATTCCTACGAGCAGTACTTC. This gives the protein CASSLVPNSYEQYF.

This rearrangement joins TRBV6-1 to TRBJ1-2; tentatively, D is TRBD1 (6 bases). Trimming stripped 0 bases from V and 2 bases from J, with 7 bases between. This CDR3 region has 14 residues. Germline loops: CDR1 MNHNS, CDR2 SASEGT. The CDR3 DNA reads as TGTGCCAGCAGTGAAGCCACAGGGAACTATGGCTACACCTTC. It codes for CASSEATGNYGYTF.